These T cell receptor beta chains were read from a single sample in a study of OX40 agonist ivuxolimab in advanced cancers. Sequenced by immunoSEQ multiplex PCR; TCRdb stores in-frame clones only, minus some. The repertoire holds tens of thousands of clones, with approximately 94% as singletons. The sequences come from CD4+ or CD8+ T cells sorted from blood, collected in a trial of the OX40 agonist ivuxolimab. These receptors originate from an adult with an advanced solid tumor such as melanoma, head and neck, liver or kidney cancer. CDR3s include the opening cysteine and the closing phenylalanine or tryptophan. D genes are given only for firm matches. Clone size appears in some rows only: once, few, many, or a class for an expanded clone.

NA	TRBD1	TRBJ2-2	TRBV18	TGTGCCAGCTCACCGTTGACAGGGGACACCGGGGAGCTGTTTTTT	CASSPLTGDTGELFF
NA	TRBD2	TRBJ2-7	TRBV25-1	TGTGCCAGCCCCGAACTTAGACTAGCGGGAGGTGAGCAGTACTTC	CASPELRLAGGEQYF
NA	NA	TRBJ2-5	TRBV4-1	TGCGCCAGCAGCCACGCGGCAGGTTACCAAGAGACCCAGTACTTC	CASSHAAGYQETQYF
once	TRBD2	TRBJ2-7	TRBV9	TGTGCCAGCAGCGTGGGACTAGCGGGAGGCTACGAGCAGTACTTC	CASSVGLAGGYEQYF
few	NA	TRBJ1-5	TRBV5-5	TGTGCCAGCAGCCAAGACAATCAGCCCCAGCATTTT	CASSQDNQPQHF
NA	TRBD1	TRBJ1-1	TRBV6-1	TGTGCCAGCAGCGCCGACAGGGCCACTGAAGCTTTCTTT	CASSADRATEAFF
NA	NA	TRBJ2-7	TRBV11-2	TGTGCCAGCAGCTCCGACGCCTACGAGCAGTACTTC	CASSSDAYEQYF
NA	NA	TRBJ2-7	TRBV19	TGTGCCAGTAGTATGGGTCCGTACTACGAGCAGTACTTC	CASSMGPYYEQYF
NA	TRBD2	TRBJ2-2	TRBV9	TGTGCCAGCAGTTCCGGGACTAGCGGCACCGGGGAGCTGTTTTTT	CASSSGTSGTGELFF
once	TRBD1	TRBJ1-1	TRBV6-5	TGTGCCAGCAGCGATCCGGGACAGGGGGGCACTGAAGCTTTCTTT	CASSDPGQGGTEAFF
NA	TRBD2	TRBJ2-7	TRBV9	TGTGCCAGCAGCGGCTCTTCGAGCGGGGGTTCCTACGAGCAGTACTTC	CASSGSSSGGSYEQYF
once	TRBD1	TRBJ1-1	TRBV28	TGTGCCAGCACCTCGGTAGGGACAGGGAGTACTGAAGCTTTCTTT	CASTSVGTGSTEAFF
NA	NA	TRBJ2-1	TRBV5-1	TGCGCCAGCAGCTTGGCGGCGGGATCGAGGGACAATGAGCAGTTCTTC	CASSLAAGSRDNEQFF
NA	NA	TRBJ2-7	TRBV10-3	TGTGCCATCAGTGAGGAGAGCCCGGGAGCGGGCCTCTACGAGCAGTACTTC	CAISEESPGAGLYEQYF
once	NA	TRBJ2-7	TRBV28	TGTGCCAGCAGTTGGTCCACTATTAGTGTCGACGAGCAGTACTTC	CASSWSTISVDEQYF
NA	TRBD2	TRBJ2-7	TRBV9	TGTGCCAGCAGCGTAGCCGCCTCCGGGGGGTACTACGAGCAGTACTTC	CASSVAASGGYYEQYF
NA	NA	TRBJ1-2	TRBV7-2	TGTGCCAGCAGCCCGCCTTCAGGAGGGGCCTATGGCTACACCTTC	CASSPPSGGAYGYTF
NA	NA	TRBJ2-3	TRBV27	TGTGCCAGCAGTTTACATGGTTTCGAGCAGTATTTT	CASSLHGFEQYF
NA	NA	TRBJ2-7	TRBV20-1	TGCAGTGCGGACGGCTACGAGCAGTACTTC	CSADGYEQYF
NA	TRBD1	TRBJ1-1	TRBV11-3	TGTGCCAGCAGCTTCGAGACAGGGGGCCTTGCTTTCTTT	CASSFETGGLAFF
NA	NA	TRBJ2-2	TRBV2	TGTGCCACCTCGGACGTGGAGACTGTGGGGGAGCTGTTTTTT	CATSDVETVGELFF
once	TRBD1	TRBJ1-4	TRBV13	TGTGCCAGCAGGTGGACAGGGGGCGTTGAAAAACTGTTTTTT	CASRWTGGVEKLFF
NA	NA	TRBJ2-7	TRBV27	TGTGCCAGCAGCCGAGGGGCCCTGCCGAGCGAGCAGTACTTC	CASSRGALPSEQYF
NA	TRBD1	TRBJ2-7	TRBV18	TGTGCCAGCTCACCTACCGGGACAGTACGTGAGCAGTACTTC	CASSPTGTVREQYF
NA	NA	TRBJ2-7	TRBV5-5	TGTGCCAGCAGCTGGGCCCCGGACGAGCAGTACTTC	CASSWAPDEQYF
NA	NA	TRBJ2-7	TRBV28	TGTGCCAGCAGTATCACAGGTTCCTACGAGCAGTACTTC	CASSITGSYEQYF
NA	NA	TRBJ2-3	TRBV9	TGTGCCAGCAGCGTAGACGGGGCAAGGGATACGCAGTATTTT	CASSVDGARDTQYF
NA	NA	TRBJ2-2	TRBV7-8	TGTGCCAGCAGCTTTGAAGGGGGTAACACCGGGGAGCTGTTTTTT	CASSFEGGNTGELFF
NA	NA	TRBJ2-7	TRBV29-1	TGCAGCGTTGCGGGGTTCTCCTACGAGCAGTACTTC	CSVAGFSYEQYF
NA	NA	TRBJ2-3	TRBV30	TGTGCCCGGGGCAGTGACACAGCTAGCACAGATACGCAGTATTTT	CARGSDTASTDTQYF
NA	NA	TRBJ2-3	TRBV7-9	TGTGCCAGCAGCTTAGCAGGCGCCACAGATACGCAGTATTTT	CASSLAGATDTQYF
NA	NA	TRBJ2-1	TRBV5-1	TGCGCCAGCAGCCCCTTGGGGTATGAGCAGTTCTTC	CASSPLGYEQFF
NA	TRBD1	TRBJ2-5	TRBV19	TGTGCCAGTAGTCCGTCGACAGGGGTTGAGACCCAGTACTTC	CASSPSTGVETQYF
NA	NA	TRBJ2-7	TRBV29-1	TGCAGCGTTGAAGACAGGAGCTCCTACGAGCAGTACTTC	CSVEDRSSYEQYF
NA	NA	TRBJ2-7	TRBV28	TGTGCCAGCAGTTTGGAGGATGCAATATCCGAGCAGTACTTC	CASSLEDAISEQYF
NA	TRBD2	TRBJ2-3	TRBV6-1	TGTGCCAGCAAACGAGGGGAGGGCGTAGATACGCAGTATTTT	CASKRGEGVDTQYF
few	NA	TRBJ1-1	TRBV7-9	TGTGCCAGCAGCTCAGTCCCCGGGGCCATGAACACTGAAGCTTTCTTT	CASSSVPGAMNTEAFF
NA	NA	TRBJ2-3	TRBV10-3	TGTGCCATCTCCGATCACAGGGCCGAAACAGATACGCAGTATTTT	CAISDHRAETDTQYF
NA	TRBD2	TRBJ2-7	TRBV9	TGTGCCAGCAGCTTAACTAGCGGAGAGCAGTACTTC	CASSLTSGEQYF
NA	NA	TRBJ2-7	TRBV2	TGTGCCAGCAGTGATTCGTTTGGGGCGTGGGAGCAGTACTTC	CASSDSFGAWEQYF
few	NA	TRBJ1-6	TRBV6-5	TGTGCCAGCAGTTACGACCCCCTCTTGCCCCTCCACTTT	CASSYDPLLPLHF
NA	TRBD2	TRBJ2-5	TRBV30	TGTGCCGCCAGACTAGCGGAGCAAGAGACCCAGTACTTC	CAARLAEQETQYF
NA	NA	TRBJ2-1	TRBV9	TGTGCCAGCAGCGTATCGGATTTCTTCTCCTACAATGAGCAGTTCTTC	CASSVSDFFSYNEQFF
NA	NA	TRBJ2-2	TRBV11-2	TGTGCCAGCAGCTCGACAGGGAACACCGGGGAGCTGTTTTTT	CASSSTGNTGELFF
NA	NA	TRBJ2-1	TRBV7-2	TGTGCCAGCAGCTTAGGTTCCTATACTCGCCTCTACAATGAGCAGTTCTTC	CASSLGSYTRLYNEQFF
NA	NA	TRBJ2-7	TRBV5-4	TGTGCCAGCAGCTTGGGGGGGAGCTCCTACGAGCAGTACTTC	CASSLGGSSYEQYF
NA	NA	TRBJ2-7	TRBV27	TGTGCCAGCAGCTCCGGCGACTCCTACGAGCAGTACTTC	CASSSGDSYEQYF
NA	NA	TRBJ1-3	TRBV28	TGTGCCAGCAGTTCCGGGGTGGGCTGGGGAAACACCATATATTTT	CASSSGVGWGNTIYF
NA	NA	TRBJ1-5	TRBV6-6	TGTGCCAGCAGTTACTGGGGGGGAGATAATCAGCCCCAGCATTTT	CASSYWGGDNQPQHF
NA	TRBD2	TRBJ2-3	TRBV4-3	TGCGCCAGCAGCCTTCCGAGCGGGAGGGCCGATGATACGCAGTATTTT	CASSLPSGRADDTQYF
NA	TRBD2	TRBJ2-7	TRBV27	TGTGCCAGCAGTTTTATGGCCGGGAGGTCCTACGAGCAGTACTTC	CASSFMAGRSYEQYF
NA	TRBD1	TRBJ1-1	TRBV5-1	TGCGCCAGCTCAGCGGGAGGGACAGGGGGTCGAGGATGGACTGAAGCTTTCTTT	CASSAGGTGGRGWTEAFF
NA	NA	TRBJ2-5	TRBV13	TGTGCCAGCAGCGATAGACAGGGAGGGGAAGAGACCCAGTACTTC	CASSDRQGGEETQYF
NA	TRBD1	TRBJ2-1	TRBV30	TGTGCCTGGAGGGAAAAACAGGGGTTCTATGAGCAGTTCTTC	CAWREKQGFYEQFF
NA	NA	TRBJ2-2	TRBV19	TGTGCCAGTTGTGAGTACACCGGGGAGCTGTTTTTT	CASCEYTGELFF